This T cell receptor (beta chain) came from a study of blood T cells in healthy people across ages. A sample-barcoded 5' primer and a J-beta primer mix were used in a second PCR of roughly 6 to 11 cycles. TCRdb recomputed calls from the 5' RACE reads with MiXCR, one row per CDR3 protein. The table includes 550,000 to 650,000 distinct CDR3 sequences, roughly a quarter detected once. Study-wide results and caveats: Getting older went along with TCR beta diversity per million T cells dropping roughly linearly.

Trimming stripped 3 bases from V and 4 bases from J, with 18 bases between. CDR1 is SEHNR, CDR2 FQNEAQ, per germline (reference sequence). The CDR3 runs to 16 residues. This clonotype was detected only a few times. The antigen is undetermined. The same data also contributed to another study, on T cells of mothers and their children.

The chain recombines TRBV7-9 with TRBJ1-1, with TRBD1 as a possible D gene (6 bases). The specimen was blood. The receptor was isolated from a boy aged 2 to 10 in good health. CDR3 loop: CASSFAAGAGSTEAFF. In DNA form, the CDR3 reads TGTGCCAGCAGCTTCGCCGCGGGGGCCGGTAGCACTGAAGCTTTCTTT.